Presented here are 27 T cell receptor beta chains from one specimen sequenced in a study of Ad26.COV2.S vaccination and SARS-CoV-2 variants. Assay: immunoSEQ multiplex PCR; the TCRdb copy retains only in-frame clones and omits some. Of approximately 410,000 clones in the sample, roughly 90% were seen once. Specified treatment: some 19 received Ad26.COV2.S at low or high dose, single or two shots; 5 received placebo; per-sample allocation not given. All samples were drawn on day 63, counting from the first vaccine or placebo injection. Sequencing used peripheral blood, obtained in a trial of Ad26.COV2.S vaccine versus placebo. The receptor set was obtained from a person aged 18 to 65 who received the Ad26.COV2.S COVID-19 vaccine or a placebo.

The chain links TRBV6-6 to TRBJ1-2; D ambiguous. The germline V gene has CDR1 MNHNY and CDR2 SVGAGI (reference sequence). The CDR3 has 15 amino acids. V was trimmed by 6 bases and J by 3 bases, leaving 17 bases between them. The CDR3 DNA reads as TGTGCCAGCAGCCCCACTTCGTGGGGAGACTATGGCTACACCTTC. Translation: CASSPTSWGDYGYTF.

The rearrangement uses TRBV5-8 and TRBJ1-1; TRBD1 might be the D (6 bases). Trimming pared 4 bases from V and 2 bases from J, leaving 12 bases between. CDR1 and CDR2 from the germline V gene are SGHTS and YDEGEE. This CDR3 region has 14 residues. In DNA, the CDR3 is TGTGCCAGCAGCCCGACGGGACAAAACACTGAAGCTTTCTTT. It is translated as CASSPTGQNTEAFF.

V usage is TRBV5-6 and J usage is TRBJ1-1; TRBD1 is a possible D gene (6 bases). This CDR3 region has 14 residues. Trimming took 4 bases from V and 6 from J, leaving 16 bases between them. Per the germline V gene, CDR1 is SGHDT and CDR2 is YYEEEE. The CDR3 DNA follows: TGTGCCAGCAGCGGGAGGCAGGGGATTTCTGAAGCTTTCTTT. Encoded protein: CASSGRQGISEAFF.

V and J are TRBV19 and TRBJ2-5; 8 positions match TRBD2. This CDR3 is 14 amino acids long. Trimming at V came to 5 bases and at J to 5 bases, leaving 7 bases not matched to a gene. The germline V gene encodes CDR1 LNHDA and CDR2 SQIVND (reference sequence). DNA of the CDR3: TGTGCCAGTAGTGAGTCGGGGGGGTCGGAGACCCAGTACTTC. Its translation: CASSESGGSETQYF.

The chain links TRBV30 to TRBJ2-1; no clear D gene. This CDR3 is 13 amino acids long. V was pared by 4 bases and J by 0 bases, with 7 bases between. The germline V gene has CDR1 GTSNPN and CDR2 SVGIG (reference sequence). The CDR3 DNA follows: TGTGCCTGGACCTACAGCTCCTACAATGAGCAGTTCTTC. Translation: CAWTYSSYNEQFF.

J is TRBJ2-5 and V is TRBV28; TRBD2 matches at 7 bases. This CDR3 region has 16 residues. V shed 2 bases, J shed 2 bases, and the junction held 8 bases outside the gene matches. Germline assignment: CDR1 MDHEN and CDR2 SYDVKM. The CDR3 here is CASSLVGQRGQETQYF. For the CDR3, the DNA is TGTGCCAGCAGTTTAGTTGGCCAGCGGGGACAAGAGACCCAGTACTTC.

The CDR3 loop reads CTSSQRPGGKHEQYF. The CDR3 nucleotides are TGCACCAGCAGCCAAAGGCCCGGGGGGAAACACGAGCAGTACTTC. The chain employs TRBV1 and TRBJ2-7; the table's D call of TRBD2 was not tested on the DNA. TRBV1 is deemed a pseudogene. The CDR3 contains 15 residues.

V is TRBV28 and J is TRBJ2-3; TRBD1 or TRBD2 may be the D gene (5 bases each). The CDR3 totals 16 residues. The germline gives CDR1 MDHEN, CDR2 SYDVKM. Trimming took off 5 bases at V and 0 bases at J, with 15 bases between the two ends. The CDR3 is CASSPPGRTSTDTQYF. The CDR3 nucleotides read TGTGCCAGCAGTCCCCCGGGACGGACTAGCACAGATACGCAGTATTTT.

This chain connects TRBV7-2 to TRBJ2-5; unclear D gene. Germline CDR1 reads SGHTA; CDR2 reads FQGNSA. The ends were cut back, 4 bases at V and 4 bases at J, with 10 bases in the middle. The CDR3 contains 13 residues. CDR3: CASSYQLLETQYF. In DNA, the CDR3 is TGTGCCAGCAGCTACCAATTATTAGAGACCCAGTACTTC.

The chain is built from TRBV15 and TRBJ2-4; D is unclear. The CDR3 has 15 amino acids. Germline V gene data show CDR1 as LNHNV and CDR2 as YYDKDF (reference sequence). V lost 0 bases to trimming and J lost 2 bases, with 8 bases between them. The CDR3 DNA reads as TGTGCCACCAGCAGAGATGACTCGCCCAAAAACATTCAGTACTTC. Translating gives CATSRDDSPKNIQYF.

On this clone: Other DNA sequences in the sample encode the same CDR3. This chain joins TRBV11-3 and TRBJ2-2; D is unclear. Germline V gene sequence: CDR1 SGHNT, CDR2 YENEEA. The germline V and J ends were trimmed by 5 bases and 0 bases, with 10 bases remaining between them. This CDR3 comprises 15 residues. CDR3 amino acids: CASSPRTANTGELFF. For the CDR3, the DNA is TGTGCCAGCAGCCCCAGGACCGCGAACACCGGGGAGCTGTTTTTT.

CDR3 loop: CASSAGDRVKNIQYF. Written as DNA, the CDR3 is TGTGCCAGCAGCGCTGGGGACAGGGTAAAAAACATTCAGTACTTC. V usage is TRBV9 and J usage is TRBJ2-4, with 9 bases aligning to TRBD1. The CDR3 extends over 15 amino acids. J lost 4 bases, V lost 3 bases, and 5 bases had no gene match. Germline CDR1 is SGDLS and CDR2 is YYNGEE.

This clone has more than one count but fewer than ten. The CDR3, as DNA: TGTGCCAGCAGCTCCCCCCGGGCCACCTCTGGAAACACCATATATTTT. This codes for CASSSPRATSGNTIYF. The chain links TRBV11-2 to TRBJ1-3, with unresolved D. The CDR3 has 16 residues. Germline CDR1 SGHAT, CDR2 FQNNGV. The V end lost 4 bases, the J end lost 0 bases, and 13 bases lay between the germline ends.

The chain has TRBV19 and TRBJ1-4, with D maybe TRBD1 (6 bases). Germline assignment: CDR1 LNHDA and CDR2 SQIVND (reference sequence). V lost 9 bases, J lost 3 bases, and 11 bases lay in between. This CDR3 contains 13 residues. In nucleotides, the CDR3 is TGTGCCAGCCAGGGGCTGGCTAATGAAAAACTGTTTTTT. This codes for CASQGLANEKLFF.

This chain uses TRBV15 with TRBJ2-5, with 9 bases fitting TRBD1. Germline-derived CDR1 and CDR2 are LNHNV and YYDKDF (reference sequence). V lost 3 bases and J lost 1; bases outside the gene matches: 6. The CDR3 is made up of 16 amino acids. CDR3 amino acids: CATSRRTGAIQETQYF. The CDR3 bases are TGTGCCACCAGCAGGAGGACAGGGGCGATCCAAGAGACCCAGTACTTC. Drawing the rest from reference TRBV15 and TRBJ2-5, the complete variable domain is DAMVIQNPRYQVTQFGKPVTLSCSQTLNHNVMYWYQQKSSQAPKLLFHYYDKDFNNEADTPDNFQSRRPNTSFCFLDIRSPGLGDTAMYLCATSRRTGAIQETQYFGPGTRLLVL.

The genes are TRBV7-9 and TRBJ2-7; a weak D match, TRBD1 (5 bases). The CDR3 extends over 15 amino acids. Deletions cut 9 bases from V and 7 bases from J, with 25 bases between. CDR1 SEHNR and CDR2 FQNEAQ come from the germline V gene (reference sequence). CDR3 sequence reads: CASEGAGGFFGEQYF. In DNA form, the CDR3 reads TGTGCCAGTGAAGGGGCAGGTGGTTTCTTTGGGGAGCAGTACTTC.

The chain links TRBV29-1 to TRBJ2-1; D is possibly TRBD2 (5 bases). Germline V CDR1 and CDR2: SQVTM, ANQGSEA. V was shortened by 0 bases and J by 5 bases, with 14 bases between the two germline ends. The CDR3 has 15 residues. The CDR3 is CSVEERLGANNEQFF. The CDR3 DNA follows: TGCAGCGTTGAAGAGAGGCTGGGAGCGAACAATGAGCAGTTCTTC.

J is TRBJ2-7 and V is TRBV13, with D maybe TRBD1 (6 bases). The CDR3 covers 16 residues. The ends were cut back, 5 bases at V and 2 bases at J, with 19 bases in the middle. Germline CDR1 and CDR2: PRHDT and FYEKMQ (reference sequence). In DNA, the CDR3 is TGTGCCAGCAGCCCGGTGGGGACAACCTTTGCCTACGAGCAGTACTTC. It translates to CASSPVGTTFAYEQYF.

A few counts support this clone. This chain links TRBV30 with TRBJ2-7, with D unresolved. The CDR3 is 12 residues long. Germline V gene lookup returns CDR1 GTSNPN and CDR2 SVGIG (reference sequence). Trimming pared 0 bases from V and 5 bases from J, leaving 8 bases between. CDR3 sequence (DNA): TGTGCCTGGAGTGTTTTAGGGAACGAGCAGTACTTC. Protein sequence: CAWSVLGNEQYF.

The V call is TRBV6-2 or TRBV6-3, the J call TRBJ2-7; TRBD2 matches 7 bases. CDR3 size: 15 residues. Germline lookup yields CDR1 MNHEY and CDR2 SVGEGT. V lost 2 bases to trimming and J lost 2 bases; unmatched junction nucleotides: 6. The CDR3 sequence: CASSYRGGGAYEQYF. In nucleotides, the CDR3 is TGTGCCAGCAGTTACCGAGGCGGGGGAGCCTACGAGCAGTACTTC.

The chain carries TRBV28 and TRBJ1-6; D is unclear. This CDR3 contains 17 residues. Germline V gene lookup returns CDR1 MDHEN and CDR2 SYDVKM. The V end lost 7 bases, the J end lost 0 bases, and 16 bases lay between the germline ends. CDR3: CASTNLGDSSYNSPLHF. CDR3 DNA sequence: TGTGCCAGCACCAACCTAGGAGATAGCTCCTATAATTCACCCCTCCACTTT.

V and J are TRBV7-2 and TRBJ2-3, with 11 bases that match TRBD2. The CDR3 covers 16 residues. V gave up 2 bases and J gave up 2 bases; unmatched junction bases: 3. From germline, CDR1 is SGHTA and CDR2 FQGNSA. This chain's CDR3 is CASSLLAGGNTDTQYF. Here the CDR3 DNA reads TGTGCCAGCAGCTTACTAGCGGGGGGCAACACAGATACGCAGTATTTT.

This chain joins TRBV18 and TRBJ1-3; perhaps TRBD1 as D (5 bases). The CDR3 consists of 14 residues. V was shortened by 9 bases and J by 0 bases, with 12 bases between the two germline ends. Looked up from germline, CDR1 is KGHSH and CDR2 is LQKENI. The CDR3 coding sequence is TGTGCCAGTCGAACGGGGGGCTCTGGAAACACCATATATTTT. Its translation: CASRTGGSGNTIYF.

This chain links TRBV5-1 with TRBJ2-7; TRBD1 is a possible D gene (6 bases). Trimming stripped 1 base from V and 2 bases from J, with 13 bases between. Germline V gives CDR1 SGHRS, CDR2 YFSETQ. The CDR3 consists of 15 residues. The CDR3 region has the DNA TGCGCCAGCAGCTTGCAAGGCAGGGGCCCCTACGAGCAGTACTTC. The encoded protein is CASSLQGRGPYEQYF.

The rearrangement joins TRBV7-8 to TRBJ2-3; no clear D. This CDR3 is 14 amino acids long. Trimming shortened V by 1 base and J by 0 bases, and 5 bases separated the two germline ends. Germline V lookup: CDR1 SGHVS, CDR2 FQNEAQ. The CDR3 bases are TGTGCCAGCAGCTTAGATCCTAGCACAGATACGCAGTATTTT. This codes for CASSLDPSTDTQYF.

In this sample, this clone turned up many times. The gene calls are TRBV11-2 and TRBJ2-1; a possible D gene is TRBD2 (7 bases). Between the trimmed V and J ends, which lost 3 bases and 5 bases, there was a span of 14 bases. CDR3 length: 15 amino acids. Germline V gene data show CDR1 as SGHAT and CDR2 as FQNNGV. The CDR3 DNA follows: TGTGCCAGCAGCTTGGGGGGGGCTCACCACAATGAGCAGTTCTTC. Protein: CASSLGGAHHNEQFF.

The V gene is TRBV5-6, the J gene TRBJ2-1; D may be TRBD1 or TRBD2 (6 bases each). V was clipped by 3 bases and J by 4 bases, with 20 bases between them. The CDR3 contains 17 residues. Per the germline V gene, CDR1 is SGHDT and CDR2 is YYEEEE. CDR3: CASSSELQGRGYNEQFF. The CDR3 nucleotides are TGTGCCAGCAGCTCAGAATTACAGGGTCGGGGGTACAATGAGCAGTTCTTC.